The 9 T cell receptor beta chains below were found in one sample sequenced in a study of memory CD4+ T cells and cytomegalovirus serostatus. TCRdb's copy holds only in-frame clones and misses some; the assay was immunoSEQ multiplex PCR. This sample has about 62,000 clones; roughly three quarters occur once, and the top ten carry roughly 4.7%. The sort gate was single viable CD3+CD4+CD8-CD45RO+ cells for memory CD4+ T cells. The sample consisted of memory CD4+ T cells from blood. Source of these receptors: an adult in good health and CMV-seropositive.

This CDR3 is CASSLASPGADTQYF. DNA of the CDR3: TGTGCCAGCAGCTTAGCGTCCCCCGGAGCAGATACGCAGTATTTT. This chain links TRBV7-8 with TRBJ2-3; no clear D gene. The V gene lost 0 bases and the J gene lost 4 bases, with 11 bases spanning the gap. This CDR3 spans 15 amino acids. Looked up from germline, CDR1 is SGHVS and CDR2 is FQNEAQ.

In its sample, this clone was seen once. V is TRBV5-1 and J is TRBJ2-5; 9 bases are a match to TRBD1. V gave up 4 bases and J gave up 2 bases; unmatched junction bases: 6. The V gene's germline CDR1 is SGHRS and CDR2 YFSETQ. The CDR3 extends over 15 amino acids. This CDR3 is CASSRTGEVQETQYF. CDR3 DNA: TGCGCCAGCAGCAGGACAGGGGAGGTGCAAGAGACCCAGTACTTC.

The J gene is TRBJ1-4, the V gene TRBV5-4; TRBD1 might be the D (5 bases). CDR3 length equals 16 residues. Trimming removed 4 bases at V and 7 bases at J, with 20 bases between. Germline loops: CDR1 SGHNT, CDR2 YYREEE (reference sequence). CDR3 in DNA: TGTGCCAGCAGCACCCAAATAGGAGGGACCTTTGAAAAACTGTTTTTT. Amino acid sequence: CASSTQIGGTFEKLFF.

J is TRBJ1-6 and V is TRBV30; 10 bases match TRBD1. The CDR3 extends over 13 amino acids. Per germline, CDR1 GTSNPN and CDR2 SVGIG (reference sequence). This CDR3 is CACSGTGVSPLHF. The CDR3 DNA sequence: TGTGCTTGTTCCGGGACAGGGGTTTCACCCCTCCACTTT.

The J gene is TRBJ2-7, the V gene TRBV2, with a tentative D call TRBD1 (6 bases). V lost 6 bases to trimming and J lost 3 bases, with 9 bases between them. Germline lookup yields CDR1 SNHLY and CDR2 FYNNEI. CDR3 length: 12 residues. The CDR3 nucleotides are TGTGCCAGCAGCATGGACAGCTACGAGCAGTACTTC. The encoded protein is CASSMDSYEQYF.

The V and J genes are TRBV4-2 and TRBJ1-3, with D uncertain. The V gene's germline CDR1 is LGHNA and CDR2 YNFKEQ. The CDR3 has 15 amino acids. The V and J ends lost 4 bases and 3 bases respectively, with 13 bases between them. CDR3: CASSPGSSGGNTIYF. CDR3 DNA sequence: TGTGCCAGCAGCCCCGGTTCTTCGGGTGGAAACACCATATATTTT.

The chain has TRBV6-5 and TRBJ1-6, with D hard to call. Trimming cost V 7 bases and J 3 bases, with 13 bases left between them. The CDR3 runs to 15 residues. Germline V gives CDR1 MNHEY, CDR2 SVGAGI. DNA for the CDR3: TGTGCCAGCATGAGCCCTCAGCGCTATAATTCACCCCTCCACTTT. Translated: CASMSPQRYNSPLHF.

With respect to this clone: This specimen includes other DNA sequences encoding the same CDR3. The chain employs TRBV7-8 and TRBJ1-6, with 7 bases matching TRBD1. V was clipped by 2 bases and J by 5 bases; unmatched bases: 0. From germline, CDR1 is SGHVS and CDR2 FQNEAQ. CDR3 length: 14 amino acids. The CDR3 sequence is CASSLQGDNSPLHF. DNA for the CDR3: TGTGCCAGCAGCTTACAGGGGGATAATTCACCCCTCCACTTT.

The rearrangement uses TRBV30 and TRBJ2-7, with TRBD2 matching over 11 bases. Unmatched junction bases numbered 7, after V lost 6 bases and J lost 3 bases. Germline V gives CDR1 GTSNPN, CDR2 SVGIG (reference sequence). The CDR3 is 14 amino acids. The CDR3 loop reads CACTRTSGFYEQYF. The CDR3 DNA reads as TGTGCCTGTACCAGGACTAGCGGGTTCTACGAGCAGTACTTC.